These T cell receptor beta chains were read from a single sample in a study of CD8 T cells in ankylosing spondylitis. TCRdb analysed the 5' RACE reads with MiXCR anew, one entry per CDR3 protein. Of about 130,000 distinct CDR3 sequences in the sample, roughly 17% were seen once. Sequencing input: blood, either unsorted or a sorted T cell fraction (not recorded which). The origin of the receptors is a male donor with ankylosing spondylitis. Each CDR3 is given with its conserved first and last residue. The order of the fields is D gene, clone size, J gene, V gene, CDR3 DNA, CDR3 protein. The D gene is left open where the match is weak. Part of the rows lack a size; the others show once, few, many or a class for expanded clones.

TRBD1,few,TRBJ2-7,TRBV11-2,TGTGCCAGCAGCGGGACACCTCCGGGACAGGGCTACGAGCAGTACTTC,CASSGTPPGQGYEQYF
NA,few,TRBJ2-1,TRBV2,TGTGCCAGCAGTGAAGTTTTACAGGGTGATAATGAGCAGTTCTTC,CASSEVLQGDNEQFF
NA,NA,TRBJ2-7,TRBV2,TGTGCCAGCAGTGGACAGGACTACGAGCAGTACTTC,CASSGQDYEQYF
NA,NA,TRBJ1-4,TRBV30,TGTGCCTGGAGTGGAGAGTTACCCACAACTAATGAAAAACTGTTTTTT,CAWSGELPTTNEKLFF
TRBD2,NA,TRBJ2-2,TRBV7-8,TGTGCCAGCCCCTCGGGAGGCACCGGGGAGCTGTTTTTT,CASPSGGTGELFF
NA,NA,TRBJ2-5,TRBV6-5,TGTGCCAGCAGTTACTCGTTTCAGGGACCAGAGACCCAGTACTTC,CASSYSFQGPETQYF
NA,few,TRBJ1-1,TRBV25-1,TGTGCCAGCGAAAACAGGAGAGGCACTGAAGCTTTCTTT,CASENRRGTEAFF
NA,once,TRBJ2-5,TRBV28,TGTGCCAGCAGTTTGTTAGTAGTAGGACGGGGGAGACGAGAGACCCAGTACTTC,CASSLLVVGRGRRETQYF
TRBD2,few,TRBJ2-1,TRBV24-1,TGTGCCACCAGTGATTTTCTAGCGGGAACAAATGAGCAGTTCTTC,CATSDFLAGTNEQFF
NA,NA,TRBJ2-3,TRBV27,TGTGCCAGCGAGGGTGCTAGCACAGATACGCAGTATTTT,CASEGASTDTQYF
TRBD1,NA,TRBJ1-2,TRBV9,TGTGCCAGCAGCGCCGCTGGGACAGGTGGCTACACCTTC,CASSAAGTGGYTF
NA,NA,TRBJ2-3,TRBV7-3,TGTGCCAGCAGCTTAGACTCACTTGTTAGGACGCAGTATTTT,CASSLDSLVRTQYF
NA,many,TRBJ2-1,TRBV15,TGTGCCACAGGGGTCAATGAGCAGTTCTTC,CATGVNEQFF
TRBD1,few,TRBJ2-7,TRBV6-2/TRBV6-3,TGTGCCAGCAGTTCCCAATTATTCGACAGGGCGAGAAACGAGCAGTACTTC,CASSSQLFDRARNEQYF
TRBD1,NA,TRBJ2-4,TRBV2,TGTGCCAGCAGTGCCTCGGGGACAGGGGTTTACTTC,CASSASGTGVYF
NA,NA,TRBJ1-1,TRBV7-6,TGTGCCAGCAGTTTATATTTAAGTAACACTGAAGCTTTCTTT,CASSLYLSNTEAFF
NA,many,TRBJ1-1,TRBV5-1,TGCGCCAGCAGCTTGACCGGCACTGAAGCTTTCTTT,CASSLTGTEAFF
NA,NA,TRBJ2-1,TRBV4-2,TGTGCCAGCAGCCAAGATCTTACTGAGCAGTTCTTC,CASSQDLTEQFF
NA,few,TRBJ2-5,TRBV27,TGTGCCAGCAGTTTTGGAAGGGACCAGTACTTC,CASSFGRDQYF
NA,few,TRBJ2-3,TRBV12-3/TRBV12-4,TGTGCCACCCGAAGCCTAGGAGATACGCAGTATTTT,CATRSLGDTQYF
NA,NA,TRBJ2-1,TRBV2,TGTGCCAGCAGCTCCCCTATAAATACAGAGTACAATGAGCAGTTCTTC,CASSSPINTEYNEQFF
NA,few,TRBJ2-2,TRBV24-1,TGTGCCACCAGTGATACAAGGACCGGGGAGCTGTTTTTT,CATSDTRTGELFF
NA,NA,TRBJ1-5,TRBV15,TGTGCCACCAGCAGAGGACAGAGTTTCTCGGATCAGCCCCAGCATTTT,CATSRGQSFSDQPQHF
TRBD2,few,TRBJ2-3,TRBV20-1,TGCAGTGCTCTTACCGGGACTAGCGAGGCAGATACGCAGTATTTT,CSALTGTSEADTQYF
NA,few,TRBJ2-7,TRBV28,TGTGCCAGCAGTATGGGACCCGGGCTTTCCTACGAGCAGTACTTC,CASSMGPGLSYEQYF
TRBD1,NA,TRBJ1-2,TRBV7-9,TGTGCCAGCAGCTTAACCGGACAGGGCCCGAACTATGGCTACACCTTC,CASSLTGQGPNYGYTF
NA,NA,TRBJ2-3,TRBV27,TGTGCCAGCAGTTTTAACCAGGGCCGGCAGGATACGCAGTATTTT,CASSFNQGRQDTQYF
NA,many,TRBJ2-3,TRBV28,TGTGCCAGCTTTGCCGGACGGAGCACAGATACGCAGTATTTT,CASFAGRSTDTQYF
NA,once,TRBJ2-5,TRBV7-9,TGTGCCAGCAGCCGGACCACGAGGTGGGAGACCCAGTACTTC,CASSRTTRWETQYF
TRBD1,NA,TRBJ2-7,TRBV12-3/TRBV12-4,TGTGCCAGCAGTTCAACAGGGGGCTCCTACGAGCAGTACTTC,CASSSTGGSYEQYF
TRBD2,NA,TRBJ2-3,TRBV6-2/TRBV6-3,TGTGCCAGCAGTTACAGTCTAGCGGGAGGTGTAGATACGCAGTATTTT,CASSYSLAGGVDTQYF
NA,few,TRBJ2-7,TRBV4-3,TGCGCCAGCAGCCAAGGGGGGGCTAGCGTGTACGAGCAGTACTTC,CASSQGGASVYEQYF
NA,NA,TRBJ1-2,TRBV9,TGTGCCAGCAGCGTAGGGGTCTCCTATGGCTACACCTTC,CASSVGVSYGYTF
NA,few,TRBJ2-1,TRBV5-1,TGCGCCAGCAGCGTGGAATGGGAGTACTCCTACAATGAGCAGTTCTTC,CASSVEWEYSYNEQFF
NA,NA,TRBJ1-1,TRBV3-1,TGTGCCAGCAGCCAAGATCTCGGAGTTGCTGAAGCTTTCTTT,CASSQDLGVAEAFF
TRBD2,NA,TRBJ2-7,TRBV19,TGTGCCAGTAGTTGGGACGGGAGGACCCACGAGCAGTACTTC,CASSWDGRTHEQYF
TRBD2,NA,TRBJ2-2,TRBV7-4,TGTGCCTGCAGCAACCAGGTAGCGGGAGGGAACACCGGGGAGCTGTTTTTT,CACSNQVAGGNTGELFF
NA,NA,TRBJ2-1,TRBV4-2,TGTGCCAGCAGCCCTTTAGGGGGAGAAGACAATGAGCAGTTCTTC,CASSPLGGEDNEQFF
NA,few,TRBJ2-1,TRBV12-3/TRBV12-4,TGTGCCAGCATTGAGAGACAGACTAGTTGGGGCAATGAGCAGTTCTTC,CASIERQTSWGNEQFF
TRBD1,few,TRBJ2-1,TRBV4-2,TGTGCCAGCAGCCAACAGGGGGTAAGGGGTTGGAATGAGCAGTTCTTC,CASSQQGVRGWNEQFF
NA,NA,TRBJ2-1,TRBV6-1,TGTGCCAGCACCCCAAGGGGAGGGGGAAATGAGCAGTTCTTC,CASTPRGGGNEQFF
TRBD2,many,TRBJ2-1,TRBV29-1,TGCAGCGTACAGACTAGCGGGAGTGTGTCCTACAATGAGCAGTTCTTC,CSVQTSGSVSYNEQFF
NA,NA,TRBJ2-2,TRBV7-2,TGTGCCAGCAGGCCCCCGATGAACACCGGGGAGCTGTTTTTT,CASRPPMNTGELFF
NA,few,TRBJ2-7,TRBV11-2,TGTGCCAGCACCTTTGGGTGGGGACCCCTTTACGAGCAGTACTTC,CASTFGWGPLYEQYF
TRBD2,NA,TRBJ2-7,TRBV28,TGTGCCAGCAGTTCACTAGCGGGAGTGAGGGAGCAGTACTTC,CASSSLAGVREQYF
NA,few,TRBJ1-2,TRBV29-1,TGCAGCGTCCAATTGGCCAGGGTGGATGGCTACACCTTC,CSVQLARVDGYTF
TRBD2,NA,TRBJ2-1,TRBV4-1,TGCGCCAGCAGCCACCCGAACCAGCGGGAGTGGCATGAGCAGTTCTTC,CASSHPNQREWHEQFF
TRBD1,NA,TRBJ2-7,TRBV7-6,TGTGCCAGCAGCTCCGGGACAGGGTACGAGCAGTACTTC,CASSSGTGYEQYF
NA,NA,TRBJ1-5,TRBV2,TGTGCCAGCAGTGATGGACGTAATCAGCCCCAGCATTTT,CASSDGRNQPQHF
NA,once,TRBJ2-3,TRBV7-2,TGTGCCAGCAGCTTAGTGGGTCGGGGTAGCACAGATACGCAGTATTTT,CASSLVGRGSTDTQYF
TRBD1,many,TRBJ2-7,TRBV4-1,TGCGCCAGCAGCCCCGGACAGGGGTCCTACGAGCAGTACTTC,CASSPGQGSYEQYF